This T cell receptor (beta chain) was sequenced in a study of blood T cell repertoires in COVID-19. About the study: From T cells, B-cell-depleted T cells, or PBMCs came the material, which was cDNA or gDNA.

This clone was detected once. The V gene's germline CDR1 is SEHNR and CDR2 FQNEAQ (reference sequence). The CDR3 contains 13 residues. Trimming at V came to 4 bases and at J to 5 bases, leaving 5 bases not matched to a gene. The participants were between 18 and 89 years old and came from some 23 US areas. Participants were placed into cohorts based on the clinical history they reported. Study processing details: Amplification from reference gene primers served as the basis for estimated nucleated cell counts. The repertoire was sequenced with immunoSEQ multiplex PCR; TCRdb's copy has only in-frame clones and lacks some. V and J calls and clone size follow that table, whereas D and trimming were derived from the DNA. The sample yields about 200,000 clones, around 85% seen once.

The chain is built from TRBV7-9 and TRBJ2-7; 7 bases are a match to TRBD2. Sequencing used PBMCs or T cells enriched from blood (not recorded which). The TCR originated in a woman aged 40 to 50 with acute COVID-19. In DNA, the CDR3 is TGTGCCAGCAGCTCCGGGGGGTCCCACGAGCAGTACTTC. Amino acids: CASSSGGSHEQYF.